The rows below give T cell receptor beta chains drawn from one sample of a study of T-cell reconstitution after alpha-beta-depleted transplantation in children. TCRdb reprocessed the PCR reads via MiXCR and lists one record per CDR3 protein. The repertoire holds approximately 350,000 distinct CDR3 sequences, with 9% to 12% as singletons. Source: PBMCs from the stem cell graft donor, taken from the stem cell graft. The receptors were sampled from a human donor who donated a stem cell graft to a child with acute lymphoblastic leukemia. CDR3s include the opening cysteine and the closing phenylalanine or tryptophan. The D gene is left open where the match is weak. Not every row has a clone size; where given, it reads once, few, many or a size class.

size	D	J	V	DNA	CDR3
NA	NA	TRBJ2-5	TRBV7-6	TGTGCCAGCAGTCACTTTCAGGAGACCCAGTACTTC	CASSHFQETQYF
few	TRBD1	TRBJ2-5	TRBV11-1	TGTGCCAGCAGCTTTCCACTCGCGGGACAGGGGGCTGGAGAGACCCAGTACTTC	CASSFPLAGQGAGETQYF
many	NA	TRBJ2-3	TRBV20-1	TGCAGTGCTAGAGGCAGTTACCGGCTTAGCACAGATACGCAGTATTTT	CSARGSYRLSTDTQYF
many	TRBD1	TRBJ2-1	TRBV15	TGTGCCACCAGCAGAGATCTATGGGGACAGCCCAATGAGCAGTTCTTC	CATSRDLWGQPNEQFF
few	TRBD1	TRBJ1-4	TRBV5-1	TGCGCCAGCAGCTTGGAGGACAGGGCGCCTAGGAGGAAACTGTTTTTT	CASSLEDRAPRRKLFF
many	NA	TRBJ1-4	TRBV7-8	TGTGCCAGCAGCCCATACAGGGTGCTGGCAACTAATGAAAAACTGTTTTTT	CASSPYRVLATNEKLFF
NA	NA	TRBJ1-1	TRBV19	TGTGCCAGTAGTTTACCCGACCGCACTGAAGCTTTCTTT	CASSLPDRTEAFF
many	TRBD1	TRBJ2-7	TRBV5-1	TGCGCCAGCAGCTTGGGGGGACAGGCCTACGAGCAGTACTTC	CASSLGGQAYEQYF
few	TRBD1	TRBJ1-4	TRBV29-1	TGCAGCCGTGGCCCCGGACAGGACAATGAAAAACTGTTTTTT	CSRGPGQDNEKLFF
many	TRBD2	TRBJ2-1	TRBV30	TGTGCCTGGGGACCGGGACTAACCCTCAATGAGCAGTTCTTC	CAWGPGLTLNEQFF
many	NA	TRBJ1-2	TRBV7-9	TGTGCCAGCAGCTTCCGGGGGAACTATGGCTACACCTTC	CASSFRGNYGYTF
few	NA	TRBJ1-2	TRBV20-1	TGCAGTGCGGTACCGGGACCTTTGAACTATGGCTACACCTTC	CSAVPGPLNYGYTF
few	NA	TRBJ1-3	TRBV20-1	TGCAGTGCTAGAGGACCCCCGTATACCATATATTTT	CSARGPPYTIYF